One sample yielded the 29 T cell receptor beta chains listed below, sequenced in a study of beta chain features in type 1 diabetes. The investigators reverse transcribed all of the isolated RNA, so they sequenced expressed TCRB transcripts. Profiled with immunoSEQ multiplex PCR; TCRdb holds only in-frame clones, not every one. The sample contains some 150,000 clones, roughly a tenth of which appear only once. Sample: central memory CD4+ T cells from blood. The receptors come from a man younger than 30 in good health.

This clone has a handful of counts. This rearrangement joins TRBV6-6 to TRBJ2-7, with 9 positions matching TRBD1. After removal of 6 bases from V and 4 bases from J, the junction contained 4 bases not matched to a gene. The germline V gene encodes CDR1 MNHNY and CDR2 SVGAGI (reference sequence). This CDR3 is built from 13 residues. The CDR3 protein is CASRPGQGYEQYF. CDR3 sequence (DNA): TGTGCCAGCAGACCGGGACAGGGTTACGAGCAGTACTTC.

This clone was counted between two and nine times. This chain joins TRBV30 and TRBJ1-6; D unclear. This CDR3 is built from 15 residues. CDR1 and CDR2 (germline): GTSNPN, SVGIG (reference sequence). Trimming removed 0 bases from V and 6 bases from J, with 12 bases in between. The CDR3 reads CAWSVLAWFNSPLHF. The CDR3 DNA reads TGTGCCTGGAGTGTTCTGGCTTGGTTTAATTCACCCCTCCACTTT. Full variable domain (outside the CDR3, taken from reference TRBV30 and TRBJ1-6): SQTIHQWPATLVQPVGSPLSLECTVEGTSNPNLYWYRQAAGRGLQLLFYSVGIGQISSEVPQNLSASRPQDRQFILSSKKLLLSDSGFYLCAWSVLAWFNSPLHFGNGTRLTVT.

This clone was observed a few times. The rearrangement links TRBV10-3 to TRBJ1-6; D is undetermined. The V end was cut by 0 bases, the J end by 9 bases, with 9 bases between. This CDR3 has 14 amino acids. Germline CDR1 ENHRY, CDR2 SYGVKD. DNA of the CDR3: TGTGCCATCAGTGAGTCGGCAGGTAGTTCACCCCTCCACTTT. Its protein is CAISESAGSSPLHF.

This clone was counted ten times or more. This chain connects TRBV29-1 to TRBJ2-1; tentative D call: TRBD2 (6 bases). Germline CDR1 is SQVTM and CDR2 is ANQGSEA. The CDR3 extends over 12 amino acids. With 0 bases removed from V and 9 bases from J, the gap between germline ends came to 9 bases. The CDR3 region has the DNA TGCAGCGTTGAAGATGGGGGAGGTGAGCAGTTCTTC. Translating gives CSVEDGGGEQFF.

This clone was counted ten times or more. The genes are TRBV13 and TRBJ2-7; possibly TRBD2 for D (6 bases). Germline CDR1 reads PRHDT; CDR2 reads FYEKMQ (reference sequence). The CDR3 length is 15 residues. Trimming left V 5 bases short and J 0 bases short, with 14 bases between. The CDR3 coding sequence is TGTGCCAGCAGCCTGGGGGACTGGAGCTCCTACGAGCAGTACTTC. This sequence encodes CASSLGDWSSYEQYF.

The sample holds many counts of this clone. V usage is TRBV7-2 and J usage is TRBJ2-7, with D unclear. Per germline, CDR1 SGHTA and CDR2 FQGNSA. Trimming removed 3 bases at V and 4 bases at J, with 4 bases between. The CDR3 covers 11 residues. DNA of the CDR3: TGTGCCAGCAGCTTCTTATACGAGCAGTACTTC. Amino acid sequence: CASSFLYEQYF.

A note on this clone: The same CDR3 also results from other DNA sequences found in this sample. The chain carries TRBV5-4 and TRBJ2-1; 8 bases fit TRBD2. The junction had 2 bases not matched to a gene; V was cut back by 3 bases and J by 0 bases. Per the germline V gene, CDR1 is SGHNT and CDR2 is YYREEE (reference sequence). The CDR3 consists of 15 residues. Here the CDR3 reads CASSSGGSSYNEQFF. The DNA for the CDR3 is TGTGCCAGCAGCTCGGGGGGGAGCTCCTACAATGAGCAGTTCTTC.

The J gene is TRBJ1-5, the V gene TRBV28; TRBD1 aligns across 7 bases. The CDR3 has 14 residues. V was pared by 6 bases and J by 2 bases, with 4 bases of the junction left unmatched. CDR1 is MDHEN, CDR2 SYDVKM, per germline. This CDR3 is CASSPGTGNQPQHF. CDR3 DNA sequence: TGTGCCAGCAGCCCCGGGACAGGCAATCAGCCCCAGCATTTT.

This chain joins TRBV2 and TRBJ2-7, with 9 bases that match TRBD1. Trimming cost V 6 bases and J 4 bases; bases outside gene matches: 7. CDR3 length equals 14 residues. Per germline, CDR1 SNHLY and CDR2 FYNNEI. CDR3 in DNA: TGTGCCAGCAGGGGGGACAGGGTAGTTTACGAGCAGTACTTC. Translated, it gives CASRGDRVVYEQYF.

The chain carries TRBV9 and TRBJ1-4, with 9 bases that match TRBD1. The CDR3 runs to 15 residues. V shed 0 bases and J 7 bases; nucleotides not matched to a gene: 4. CDR1 is SGDLS, CDR2 YYNGEE, per germline. This CDR3 is CASSVGTGAGEKLFF. The DNA for the CDR3 is TGTGCCAGCAGCGTAGGGACAGGGGCCGGTGAAAAACTGTTTTTT.

The genes are TRBV30 and TRBJ1-2, with 10 nucleotides matching TRBD1. The junction had 10 bases not matched to a gene; V was cut back by 4 bases and J by 8 bases. Germline V gene sequence: CDR1 GTSNPN, CDR2 SVGIG (reference sequence). This CDR3 has 14 residues. The CDR3 is CAWKSGTGAEGYTF. CDR3 coding DNA: TGTGCCTGGAAATCCGGGACAGGGGCAGAAGGCTACACCTTC.

By share, this clone ranks as medium-sized (0.01 to 0.1%). The rearrangement uses TRBV7-9 and TRBJ2-2; 7 bases line up with TRBD1. CDR1 and CDR2 from the germline V gene are SEHNR and FQNEAQ (reference sequence). V lost 5 bases, J lost 6 bases, and 3 bases stayed unmatched. The CDR3 consists of 13 residues. For the CDR3, the DNA is TGTGCCAGCAGCATCGGACAGGCCGGGGAGCTGTTTTTT. Residues: CASSIGQAGELFF.

This clone showed up just a few times. This chain links TRBV27 with TRBJ2-7, with TRBD1 identical over 8 bases. V was clipped by 4 bases and J by 5 bases; unmatched bases: 7. The V gene's germline CDR1 is MNHEY and CDR2 SMNVEV (reference sequence). This CDR3 is built from 14 residues. The DNA for the CDR3 is TGTGCCAGCAGTTCAGGGGGCGAAATTAACGAGCAGTACTTC. Protein product: CASSSGGEINEQYF.

This clone was observed a few times. This chain connects TRBV19 to TRBJ2-1; no clear D. Between the trimmed V and J ends, which lost 3 bases and 4 bases, there was a span of 7 bases. The CDR3 is 13 residues long. Germline values: CDR1 LNHDA, CDR2 SQIVND (reference sequence). CDR3 protein: CASSMGAYNEQFF. Written as DNA, the CDR3 is TGTGCCAGTAGTATGGGCGCGTACAATGAGCAGTTCTTC.

The J gene is TRBJ2-1, the V gene TRBV4-2, with 12 bases aligning to TRBD2. V lost 0 bases to trimming and J lost 8 bases; unmatched junction nucleotides: 5. The germline CDR1 and CDR2 sequences are LGHNA and YNFKEQ. The CDR3 contains 16 residues. The CDR3 DNA sequence: TGTGCCAGCAGCCAAGATCCTAGCGGGGGGGGTCATGAGCAGTTCTTC. Translating gives CASSQDPSGGGHEQFF.

This clone was detected only a few times. The J gene is TRBJ2-5, the V gene TRBV5-1; D is unresolved. The germline V and J ends were trimmed by 5 bases and 0 bases, with 5 bases remaining between them. This CDR3 has 12 residues. Germline CDR1 reads SGHRS; CDR2 reads YFSETQ. The CDR3 region has the DNA TGCGCCAGCAGTCTAGACCAAGAGACCCAGTACTTC. The encoded protein is CASSLDQETQYF.

V usage is TRBV6-5 and J usage is TRBJ2-5, with D tentatively TRBD1 (5 bases). The V end was cut by 0 bases, the J end by 1 base, with 12 bases between. The germline gives CDR1 MNHEY, CDR2 SVGAGI. The CDR3 totals 16 residues. DNA of the CDR3: TGTGCCAGCAGTTACTCGATAGCTGGGGCCCAAGAGACCCAGTACTTC. Amino acids: CASSYSIAGAQETQYF.

This clone has a count of ten or more. The V call is TRBV5-1, the J call TRBJ2-3, with 7 bases aligning to TRBD2. This CDR3 has 14 residues. V dropped 1 base and J dropped 8; count of bases not matched to a gene: 7. Germline CDR1 reads SGHRS; CDR2 reads YFSETQ. CDR3 loop: CASSLTLTSVTQYF. DNA of the CDR3: TGCGCCAGCAGCTTGACCCTCACTAGCGTTACGCAGTATTTT.

V and J are TRBV4-1 and TRBJ2-3, with a tentative D call TRBD2 (5 bases). The V gene lost 0 bases and the J gene lost 6 bases, with 19 bases spanning the gap. Germline V lookup: CDR1 MGHRA, CDR2 YSYEKL. There are 17 residues in the CDR3. For the CDR3, the DNA is TGCGCCAGCAGCCAAGATAAGCGGATGTTCTTGGCGGATACGCAGTATTTT. This codes for CASSQDKRMFLADTQYF.

This clone was detected only a few times. The chain links TRBV11-2 to TRBJ1-2; the D gene is possibly TRBD1 (5 bases). Trimming took off 5 bases at V and 2 bases at J, with 9 bases between the two ends. Germline CDR1 SGHAT, CDR2 FQNNGV. The CDR3 sequence is 13 residues long. The CDR3 DNA reads as TGTGCCAGCAGCAACGACAGAAACTATGGCTACACCTTC. Translated, it gives CASSNDRNYGYTF.

This sequence joins TRBV7-3 and TRBJ2-7; D is undetermined. From germline, CDR1 is SGHTA and CDR2 FQGTGA. The CDR3 has 15 amino acids. V shed 2 bases and J shed 0 bases, with 11 bases lying between them. CDR3 loop: CASSLARGSSYEQYF. The CDR3 nucleotides read TGTGCCAGCAGCTTAGCGCGAGGTAGCTCCTACGAGCAGTACTTC.

The V gene is TRBV11-3, the J gene TRBJ2-4; D possibly corresponds to TRBD2 (5 bases). Trimming removed 2 bases from V and 9 bases from J, with 17 bases in between. The CDR3 has 15 amino acids. Germline V lookup: CDR1 SGHNT, CDR2 YENEEA. The CDR3 protein is CASSLTSRATVIQYF. DNA for the CDR3: TGTGCCAGCAGCTTAACTAGTCGGGCTACGGTCATTCAGTACTTC.

The chain carries TRBV6-6 and TRBJ2-5, with TRBD2 identical over 14 bases. This CDR3 spans 16 amino acids. Per germline, CDR1 MNHNY and CDR2 SVGAGI (reference sequence). The V and J ends lost 5 bases and 5 bases, in that order; junction bases with no gene match: 7. The CDR3 DNA is TGTGCCAGCAGTGACTGGACTAGCGGGGGGATGGAGACCCAGTACTTC. This translates into CASSDWTSGGMETQYF.

This clone was seen a handful of times. The V call is TRBV6-5, the J call TRBJ1-1, with unresolved D. Germline V gene data show CDR1 as MNHEY and CDR2 as SVGAGI. The CDR3 is 14 residues long. Trimming pared 7 bases from V and 5 bases from J, leaving 17 bases between. DNA for the CDR3: TGTGCCAGCAAGAAAGCGTCAGGCGGGACTGAAGCTTTCTTT. Its protein is CASKKASGGTEAFF.

The genes are TRBV4-3 and TRBJ2-3; perhaps TRBD2 as D (5 bases). Per germline, CDR1 LGHNA and CDR2 YSLEER. This CDR3 region has 16 residues. Trimming took off 0 bases at V and 0 bases at J, with 10 bases between the two ends. CDR3 coding DNA: TGCGCCAGCAGCCAAGACCACGGGGTTAGCACAGATACGCAGTATTTT. This encodes CASSQDHGVSTDTQYF.

J is TRBJ1-5 and V is TRBV7-9, with D possibly matching TRBD1 (5 bases). CDR1 and CDR2 from the germline V gene are SEHNR and FQNEAQ (reference sequence). This CDR3 spans 15 amino acids. Deletions cut 1 base from V and 6 bases from J, with 13 bases between. This CDR3 reads CASSLGSGGPQPQHF. The DNA of the CDR3 is TGTGCCAGCAGCTTAGGGTCCGGGGGTCCTCAGCCCCAGCATTTT.

This clone was observed a few times. V and J are TRBV29-1 and TRBJ1-1; the D gene is possibly TRBD1 (6 bases). This CDR3 spans 15 amino acids. Trimming shortened V by 2 bases and J by 1 base, and 14 bases separated the two germline ends. Germline V CDR1 and CDR2: SQVTM, ANQGSEA. The CDR3: CSVESPARGNTEAFF. DNA for the CDR3: TGCAGCGTTGAAAGCCCCGCCAGGGGGAACACTGAAGCTTTCTTT.

This sequence joins TRBV15 and TRBJ1-6, with 11 positions matching TRBD1. Germline V CDR1 and CDR2: LNHNV, YYDKDF (reference sequence). This CDR3 contains 17 residues. V was pared by 1 base and J by 7 bases, with 6 bases of the junction left unmatched. CDR3 protein: CATSRGGQGARNSPLHF. DNA for the CDR3: TGTGCCACCAGCAGAGGCGGACAGGGGGCGCGCAATTCACCCCTCCACTTT.

The V call is TRBV7-2, the J call TRBJ2-3; D is undetermined. This CDR3 has 15 amino acids. Germline CDR1 and CDR2: SGHTA and FQGNSA. V lost 1 base to trimming and J lost 6 bases, with 14 bases between them. The CDR3 region is CASSLVYSPRDTQYF. DNA of the CDR3: TGTGCCAGCAGCTTAGTTTATAGCCCGAGGGATACGCAGTATTTT.